The next 27 T cell receptor beta chains were all read from a single sample in a study of radiation and T cells in renal cell carcinoma. Repertoires were generated with immunoSEQ multiplex PCR, while TCRdb's copy carries only in-frame clones and drops some. The sample has around 23,000 clones, 45% to 70% seen once; the top ten hold about 22%. The treatment denotes: treatment-naive control, cytoreductive nephrectomy. The sample here was tumor tissue, taken from a patient whose treatment was nephrectomy without radiotherapy. These receptor sequences come from a human donor with renal cell carcinoma.

This chain connects TRBV10-3 to TRBJ2-7, with D uncertain. CDR3 size: 15 residues. The germline V and J ends were trimmed by 1 base and 0 bases, with 10 bases remaining between them. Germline assignment: CDR1 ENHRY and CDR2 SYGVKD. The CDR3 nucleotides read TGTGCCATCAGTGAGTGGCAGGCGGCCTCCTACGAGCAGTACTTC. Amino acids: CAISEWQAASYEQYF.

The chain is built from TRBV29-1 and TRBJ1-2, with 7 positions matching TRBD1. Germline-derived CDR1 and CDR2 are SQVTM and ANQGSEA. V gave up 4 bases and J gave up 6 bases; unmatched junction bases: 11. The CDR3 is made up of 14 amino acids. This CDR3 reads CSVAPGQRFDGYTF. The CDR3 DNA follows: TGCAGCGTTGCCCCGGGACAGAGGTTCGATGGCTACACCTTC.

The chain is built from TRBV7-2 and TRBJ2-6, with D tentatively TRBD1 (5 bases). Germline assignment: CDR1 SGHTA and CDR2 FQGNSA. The CDR3 extends over 16 amino acids. V was shortened by 5 bases and J by 0 bases, with 11 bases between the two germline ends. CDR3 sequence reads: CASSTGLGSGANVLTF. CDR3 nucleotide sequence: TGTGCCAGCAGCACAGGCTTGGGCTCTGGGGCCAACGTCCTGACTTTC.

This clone was seen repeatedly, ten times or more. The chain links TRBV11-2 to TRBJ1-1, with 9 positions matching TRBD1. The germline gives CDR1 SGHAT, CDR2 FQNNGV. The length of the CDR3 is 16 residues. V was clipped by 4 bases and J by 5 bases; unmatched bases: 11. The CDR3 sequence is CASSSIYRTGVTEAFF. The CDR3 DNA is TGTGCCAGCAGCTCCATTTATCGGACAGGGGTGACTGAAGCTTTCTTT.

V and J are TRBV5-4 and TRBJ2-3; D not certain. Germline CDR1 SGHNT, CDR2 YYREEE (reference sequence). The V end lost 4 bases, the J end lost 0 bases, and 15 bases lay between the germline ends. This CDR3 has 16 residues. CDR3 in DNA: TGTGCCAGCAGCCCTGTGTCTAGAACTAGCACAGATACGCAGTATTTT. This encodes CASSPVSRTSTDTQYF.

This chain joins TRBV5-4 and TRBJ1-2; the match to TRBD1 covers 7 bases. CDR1 and CDR2 from the germline V gene are SGHNT and YYREEE (reference sequence). The CDR3 length is 15 residues. Unmatched junction bases numbered 8, after V lost 0 bases and J lost 6 bases. For the CDR3, the DNA is TGTGCCAGCAGCTTGGGGCCGACAGGGCTGGATGGCTACACCTTC. It specifies CASSLGPTGLDGYTF.

V usage is TRBV7-9 and J usage is TRBJ2-1; TRBD2 is a possible D gene (5 bases). The CDR3 sequence is 14 residues long. V was cut by 11 bases and J by 1 base, with 15 bases left in between. Germline CDR1 is SEHNR and CDR2 is FQNEAQ (reference sequence). In DNA form, the CDR3 reads TGTGCCGGCGAGACACGGGGTTCCTACAATGAGCAGTTCTTC. This sequence encodes CAGETRGSYNEQFF.

This clone was detected only a few times. The chain links TRBV27 to TRBJ1-5; D is ambiguous. The CDR3 is 14 residues long. In germline, CDR1 is MNHEY, CDR2 SMNVEV (reference sequence). With 0 bases removed from V and 4 bases from J, the gap between germline ends came to 7 bases. The CDR3: CASSLSGWNQPQHF. The CDR3 bases are TGTGCCAGCAGTTTATCGGGATGGAATCAGCCCCAGCATTTT.

The V and J genes are TRBV13 and TRBJ1-1, with D uncertain. Looked up from germline, CDR1 is PRHDT and CDR2 is FYEKMQ (reference sequence). The CDR3 consists of 13 residues. V lost 1 base to trimming and J lost 1 base, with 4 bases between them. For the CDR3, the DNA is TGTGCCAGCAGCTTAGTGCGGAACACTGAAGCTTTCTTT. It translates to CASSLVRNTEAFF.

This clone was counted many times. CDR3 bases: TGTGCCAGCAGTGAAGCGGGTGACACCATATATTTT. Translation: CASSEAGDTIYF. The chain combines TRBV6-1 with TRBJ1-3; D not resolved. V gave up 0 bases and J gave up 8 bases, with 5 bases separating them. The CDR3 loop spans 12 amino acids. Per the germline V gene, CDR1 is MNHNS and CDR2 is SASEGT.

The chain couples TRBV25-1 to TRBJ1-6, with D perhaps matching TRBD1 (5 bases). The germline V and J ends were trimmed by 1 base and 0 bases, with 10 bases remaining between them. The CDR3 spans 17 residues. Germline V gene lookup returns CDR1 MGHDK and CDR2 SYGVNS. This CDR3 is CASSEFGGISYNSPLHF. The CDR3 nucleotides read TGTGCCAGCAGTGAATTTGGGGGGATCTCCTATAATTCACCCCTCCACTTT.

This clone was observed many times. The V and J genes are TRBV4-1 and TRBJ1-6; D not resolved. Trimming pared 0 bases from V and 13 bases from J, leaving 10 bases between. CDR1 and CDR2 from the germline V gene are MGHRA and YSYEKL. The length of the CDR3 is 13 residues. CDR3 region: CASSQEVLPPLHF. As DNA, the CDR3 is TGCGCCAGCAGCCAAGAGGTCTTACCCCCCCTCCACTTT.

This chain connects TRBV7-7 to TRBJ2-5; unclear D gene. In germline, CDR1 is SSHAT, CDR2 FNYEAQ (reference sequence). V shed 2 bases and J shed 5 bases, with 12 bases lying between them. The CDR3 is 14 amino acids. CDR3 sequence (DNA): TGTGCCAGCAGCTTAAATCCGGCGGCGGAGACCCAGTACTTC. Encoded protein: CASSLNPAAETQYF.

A few counts support this clone. V is TRBV13 and J is TRBJ1-3, with unresolved D. The CDR3 length is 15 residues. Germline lookup yields CDR1 PRHDT and CDR2 FYEKMQ (reference sequence). The V end lost 0 bases, the J end lost 0 bases, and 6 bases lay between the germline ends. The chain's CDR3 is CASSLGDFSGNTIYF. In DNA, the CDR3 is TGTGCCAGCAGCTTAGGGGACTTCTCTGGAAACACCATATATTTT.

The chain employs TRBV5-1 and TRBJ2-2, with D perhaps TRBD2 (5 bases). Trimming pared 2 bases from V and 2 bases from J, leaving 19 bases between. The CDR3 runs 18 residues. CDR1 and CDR2 (germline): SGHRS, YFSETQ. The CDR3 nucleotides are TGCGCCAGCAGCTTATTAGGGCCGTCGGGGATTAACACCGGGGAGCTGTTTTTT. It is translated as CASSLLGPSGINTGELFF.

V is TRBV18 and J is TRBJ2-2; D remains ambiguous. Germline V gene sequence: CDR1 KGHSH, CDR2 LQKENI. Trimming took off 6 bases at V and 5 bases at J, with 13 bases between the two ends. The CDR3 is 14 residues long. CDR3 region: CASSGFLGTGELFF. The CDR3 DNA follows: TGTGCCAGCTCCGGCTTTCTGGGTACCGGGGAGCTGTTTTTT.

The V gene is TRBV7-9, the J gene TRBJ2-7, with TRBD1 matching 12 bases. There are 15 residues in the CDR3. Germline CDR1 SEHNR, CDR2 FQNEAQ (reference sequence). V was pared by 4 bases and J by 6 bases, with 7 bases of the junction left unmatched. The CDR3 DNA sequence: TGTGCCAGCAGCTCCTTCGGGACAGGGGGCCTCGAGCAGTACTTC. Protein: CASSSFGTGGLEQYF.

This rearrangement joins TRBV29-1 to TRBJ2-5; no firm D call. From germline, CDR1 is SQVTM and CDR2 ANQGSEA. This CDR3 comprises 12 residues. Trimming removed 6 bases at V and 5 bases at J, with 13 bases between. The DNA of the CDR3 is TGCAGCGTCGCTGACGGCTTTGAGACCCAGTACTTC. This sequence encodes CSVADGFETQYF.

This chain links TRBV2 with TRBJ2-1; no clear D. The CDR3 length is 13 residues. CDR1 and CDR2 from the germline V gene are SNHLY and FYNNEI. The germline V and J ends were trimmed by 1 base and 15 bases, with 16 bases remaining between them. CDR3 residues: CASSEDPTPERFF. DNA for the CDR3: TGTGCCAGCAGTGAAGACCCCACACCCGAACGGTTCTTC.

V is TRBV5-4 and J is TRBJ1-1, with no clear D. From germline, CDR1 is SGHNT and CDR2 YYREEE (reference sequence). CDR3 length equals 12 residues. V was pared by 0 bases and J by 4 bases, with 4 bases between. CDR3 protein: CASSLASTEAFF. The DNA of the CDR3 is TGTGCCAGCAGCTTGGCATCCACTGAAGCTTTCTTT.

Concerning this clone itself: The same CDR3 also results from other DNA sequences found in this sample. V gene TRBV9 combines with J gene TRBJ2-7; TRBD2 aligns across 8 bases. V gave up 4 bases and J gave up 0 bases; unmatched junction bases: 6. Germline V CDR1 and CDR2: SGDLS, YYNGEE. The CDR3 runs 15 residues. CDR3 nucleotides: TGTGCCAGCAGCCCCCGGGGGGGAAGCTCCTACGAGCAGTACTTC. Protein product: CASSPRGGSSYEQYF.

This clone has at least ten counts. The chain recombines TRBV9 with TRBJ1-2; D is ambiguous. Trimming shortened V by 0 bases and J by 4 bases, and 10 bases separated the two germline ends. The CDR3 is made up of 14 amino acids. Germline values: CDR1 SGDLS, CDR2 YYNGEE. The CDR3 coding sequence is TGTGCCAGCAGCGTAGCTACAAACTTCTATGGCTACACCTTC. Its protein is CASSVATNFYGYTF.

This clone was observed a few times. The rearrangement links TRBV2 to TRBJ1-1, with D perhaps matching TRBD1 (5 bases). CDR1 is SNHLY, CDR2 FYNNEI, per germline. The CDR3 runs 14 residues. V was trimmed by 5 bases and J by 1 base, leaving 11 bases between them. CDR3 DNA: TGTGCCAGCAGTTTGGACACGAGGAACACTGAAGCTTTCTTT. It translates to CASSLDTRNTEAFF.

This chain uses TRBV9 with TRBJ2-7; D perhaps matches TRBD2 (6 bases). CDR3 length equals 16 residues. Germline V lookup: CDR1 SGDLS, CDR2 YYNGEE. Trimming left V 0 bases short and J 2 bases short, with 15 bases between. The CDR3 DNA reads TGTGCCAGCAGCGTAGTGGCTAGCGCCGCTGCCTACGAGCAGTACTTC. This gives the protein CASSVVASAAAYEQYF.

The chain joins TRBV6-5 to TRBJ2-7; possible D gene TRBD1, 6 bases. This CDR3 is 12 amino acids long. The germline gives CDR1 MNHEY, CDR2 SVGAGI. V dropped 5 bases and J dropped 4 bases, with 9 bases sitting between them. The CDR3: CASSATGYEQYF. The CDR3 nucleotides read TGTGCCAGCAGTGCGACAGGTTACGAGCAGTACTTC.

This clone was recorded a few times. The rearrangement links TRBV7-9 to TRBJ2-7, with a possible D match to TRBD1 (6 bases). The germline CDR1 and CDR2 sequences are SEHNR and FQNEAQ (reference sequence). The CDR3 runs 14 residues. V was trimmed by 1 base and J by 2 bases, leaving 9 bases between them. The CDR3 nucleotides read TGTGCCAGCAGCTTAGGAGACAGGCCCTACGAGCAGTACTTC. This gives the protein CASSLGDRPYEQYF.

The chain recombines TRBV5-4 with TRBJ2-7, with TRBD1 identical over 11 bases. The V segment lost 3 bases and the J segment 2 bases; nucleotides outside the gene matches: 1. CDR3 size: 14 residues. CDR1 is SGHNT and CDR2 is YYREEE in the germline V gene (reference sequence). CDR3 in amino acids: CASSWGQGAYEQYF. CDR3 coding DNA: TGTGCCAGCAGCTGGGGACAGGGGGCCTACGAGCAGTACTTC.